The TCR beta chain under discussion was sequenced for a study of blood T cell repertoires in COVID-19. Study information: COVID-19 samples, acute and convalescent, were from the United States, Italy and Spain. The cDNA or gDNA used as material had been derived from T cells, B-cell-depleted T cells, or PBMCs.

After removal of 4 bases from V and 5 bases from J, the junction contained 5 bases not matched to a gene. The CDR3 is made up of 13 amino acids. In germline, CDR1 is SGHRS, CDR2 YFSETQ. Authors' methods: For nucleated cells, counts were estimated from reference gene primer amplification. Using immunoSEQ multiplex PCR, the repertoire was profiled, and TCRdb retains in-frame clones only, with some absent. V, J and clone size are those of that table, while D and trimming were read from the DNA. Of 140,000 or so clones listed, roughly 84% were seen once; the top ten hold 10% to 13%. V gene TRBV5-1 combines with J gene TRBJ2-5, with 7 bases fitting TRBD2. Source material: peripheral blood. This receptor was obtained from a man aged 55 to 70 with active or convalescent COVID-19. CDR3 protein: CASSIQGGETQYF. CDR3 DNA: TGCGCCAGCAGCATTCAGGGAGGGGAGACCCAGTACTTC. Together with reference TRBV5-1 and TRBJ2-5, the CDR3 gives the full variable domain: KAGVTQTPRYLIKTRGQQVTLSCSPISGHRSVSWYQQTPGQGLQFLFEYFSETQRNKGNFPGRFSGRQFSNSRSEMNVSTLELGDSALYLCASSIQGGETQYFGPGTRLLVL.